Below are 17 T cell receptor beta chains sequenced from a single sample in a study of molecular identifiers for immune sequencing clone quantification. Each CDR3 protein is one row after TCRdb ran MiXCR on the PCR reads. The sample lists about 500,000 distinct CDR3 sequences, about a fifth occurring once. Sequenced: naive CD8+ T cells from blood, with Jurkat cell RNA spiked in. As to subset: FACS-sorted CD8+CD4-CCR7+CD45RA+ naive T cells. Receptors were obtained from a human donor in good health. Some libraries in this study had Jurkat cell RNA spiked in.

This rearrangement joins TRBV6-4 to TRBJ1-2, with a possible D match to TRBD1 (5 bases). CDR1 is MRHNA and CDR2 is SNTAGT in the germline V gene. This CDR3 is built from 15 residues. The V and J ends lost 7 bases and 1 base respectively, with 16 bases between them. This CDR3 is CASNGTRGINYGYTF. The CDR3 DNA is TGTGCCAGCAACGGGACCCGGGGGATTAACTATGGCTACACCTTC.

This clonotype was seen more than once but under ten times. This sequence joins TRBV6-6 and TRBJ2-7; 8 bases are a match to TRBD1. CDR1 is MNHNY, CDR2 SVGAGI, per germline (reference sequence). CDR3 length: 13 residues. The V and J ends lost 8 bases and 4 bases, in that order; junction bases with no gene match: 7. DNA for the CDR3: TGTGCCAGCTCCACAGGGGGGTGGTACGAGCAGTACTTC. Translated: CASSTGGWYEQYF.

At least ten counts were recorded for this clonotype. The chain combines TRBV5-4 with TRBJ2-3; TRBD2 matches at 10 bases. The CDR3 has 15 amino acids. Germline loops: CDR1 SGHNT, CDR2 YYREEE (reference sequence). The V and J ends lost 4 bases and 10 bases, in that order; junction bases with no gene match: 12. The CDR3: CASSPPLAGVTAQYF. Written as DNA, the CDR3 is TGTGCCAGCAGCCCGCCGCTAGCGGGGGTAACGGCGCAGTATTTT.

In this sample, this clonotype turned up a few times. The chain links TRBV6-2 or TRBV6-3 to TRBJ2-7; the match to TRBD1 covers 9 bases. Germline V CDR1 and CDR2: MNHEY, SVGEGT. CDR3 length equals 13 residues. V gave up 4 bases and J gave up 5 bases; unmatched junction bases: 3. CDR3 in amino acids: CASSWGQGNEQYF. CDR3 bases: TGTGCCAGCAGTTGGGGACAGGGAAACGAGCAGTACTTC.

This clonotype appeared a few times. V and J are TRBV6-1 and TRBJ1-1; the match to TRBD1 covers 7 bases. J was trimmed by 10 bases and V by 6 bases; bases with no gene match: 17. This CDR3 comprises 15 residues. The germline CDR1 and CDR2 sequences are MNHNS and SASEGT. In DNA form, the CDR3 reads TGTGCCAGCAGCCCCCTCCGGGACAGTCGCTTGGCAGCTTTCTTT. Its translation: CASSPLRDSRLAAFF.

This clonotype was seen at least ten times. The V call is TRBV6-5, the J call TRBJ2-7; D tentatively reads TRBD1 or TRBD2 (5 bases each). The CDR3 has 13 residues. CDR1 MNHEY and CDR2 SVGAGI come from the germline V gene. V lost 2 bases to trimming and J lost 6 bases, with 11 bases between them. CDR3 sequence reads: CASSYDPGREQYF. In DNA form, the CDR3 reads TGTGCCAGCAGTTACGATCCGGGACGCGAGCAGTACTTC.

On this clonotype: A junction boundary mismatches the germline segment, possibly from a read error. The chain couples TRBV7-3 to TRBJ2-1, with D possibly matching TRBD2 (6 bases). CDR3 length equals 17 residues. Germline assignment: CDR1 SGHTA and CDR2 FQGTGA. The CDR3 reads CTSSLMPAGKDMNEQFF. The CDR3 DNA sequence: TGTACCAGCAGCTTAATGCCCGCGGGGAAGGACATGAATGAGCAGTTCTTC. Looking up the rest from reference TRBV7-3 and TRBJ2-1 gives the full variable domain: GAGVSQTPSNKVTEKGKYVELRCDPISGHTALYWYRQSLGQGPEFLIYFQGTGAADDSGLPNDRFFAVRPEGSVSTLKIQRTERGDSAVYLCTSSLMPAGKDMNEQFFGPGTRLTVL.

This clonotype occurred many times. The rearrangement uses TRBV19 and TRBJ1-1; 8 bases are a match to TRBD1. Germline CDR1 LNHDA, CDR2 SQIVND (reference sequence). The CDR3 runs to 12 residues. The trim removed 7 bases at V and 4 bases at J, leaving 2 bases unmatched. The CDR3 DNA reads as TGTGCCAGTACAGGGGGCATCACTGAAGCTTTCTTT. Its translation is CASTGGITEAFF. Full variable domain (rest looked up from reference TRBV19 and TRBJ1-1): DGGITQSPKYLFRKEGQNVTLSCEQNLNHDAMYWYRQDPGQGLRLIYYSQIVNDFQKGDIAEGYSVSREKKESFPLTVTSAQKNPTAFYLCASTGGITEAFFGQGTRLTVV.

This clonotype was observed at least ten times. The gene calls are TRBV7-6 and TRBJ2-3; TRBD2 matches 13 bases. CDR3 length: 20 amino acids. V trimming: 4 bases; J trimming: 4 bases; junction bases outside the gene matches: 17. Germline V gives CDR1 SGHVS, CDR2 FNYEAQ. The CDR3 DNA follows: TGTGCCAGCAGCTCCACCCGGTCCTGGACTAGCGGGAGAGGGTCAGATACGCAGTATTTT. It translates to CASSSTRSWTSGRGSDTQYF.

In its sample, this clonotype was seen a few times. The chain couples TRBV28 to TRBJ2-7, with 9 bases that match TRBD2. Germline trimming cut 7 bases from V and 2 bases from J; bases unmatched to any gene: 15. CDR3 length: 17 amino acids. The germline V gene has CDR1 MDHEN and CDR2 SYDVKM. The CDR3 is CASKGRLAGPRPYEQYF. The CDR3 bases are TGTGCCAGCAAGGGCAGGCTAGCGGGACCTCGACCCTACGAGCAGTACTTC. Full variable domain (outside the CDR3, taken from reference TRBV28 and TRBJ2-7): DVKVTQSSRYLVKRTGEKVFLECVQDMDHENMFWYRQDPGLGLRLIYFSYDVKMKEKGDIPEGYSVSREKKERFSLILESASTNQTSMYLCASKGRLAGPRPYEQYFGPGTRLTVT.

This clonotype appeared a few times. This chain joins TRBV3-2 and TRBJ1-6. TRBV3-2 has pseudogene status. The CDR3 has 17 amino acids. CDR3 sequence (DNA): TGTGCCAGCAGCCAAGTCACGGGTAAGGTAATTCGTTCACCCCTCCACTTT. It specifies CASSQVTGKVIRSPLHF.

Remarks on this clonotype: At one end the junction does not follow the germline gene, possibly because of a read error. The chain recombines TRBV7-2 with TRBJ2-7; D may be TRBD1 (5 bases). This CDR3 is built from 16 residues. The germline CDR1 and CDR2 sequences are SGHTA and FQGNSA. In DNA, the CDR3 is TGTGCCGGCAGCTTAGCTTTGGGGCTCCAAGACCTCAAGCAGTACTTC. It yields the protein CAGSLALGLQDLKQYF.

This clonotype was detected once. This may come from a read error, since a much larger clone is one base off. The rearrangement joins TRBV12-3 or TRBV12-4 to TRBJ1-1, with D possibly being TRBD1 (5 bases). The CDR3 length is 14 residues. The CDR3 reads CASGFGGGDSEAFF. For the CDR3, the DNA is TGTGCCAGCGGTTTCGGTGGCGGAGACAGTGAAGCTTTCTTT.

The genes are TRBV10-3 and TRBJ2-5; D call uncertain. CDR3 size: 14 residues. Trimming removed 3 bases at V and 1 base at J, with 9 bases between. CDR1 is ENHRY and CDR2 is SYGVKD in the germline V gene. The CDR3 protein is CAISDRVAQETQYF. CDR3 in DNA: TGTGCCATCAGTGATAGGGTAGCCCAAGAGACCCAGTACTTC.

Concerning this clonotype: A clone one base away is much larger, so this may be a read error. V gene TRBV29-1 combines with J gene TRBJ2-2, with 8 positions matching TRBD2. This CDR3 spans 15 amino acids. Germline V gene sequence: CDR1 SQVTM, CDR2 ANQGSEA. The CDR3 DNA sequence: TGCAGCGTTGTACTAGCGGACCTGGGGACCGGGGAGCCGTTTTTT. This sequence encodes CSVVLADLGTGEPFF.

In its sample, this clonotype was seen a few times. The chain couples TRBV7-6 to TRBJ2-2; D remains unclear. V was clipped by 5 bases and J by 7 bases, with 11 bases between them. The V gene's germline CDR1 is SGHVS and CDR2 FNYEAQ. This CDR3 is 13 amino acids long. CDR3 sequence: CASSPDLVGELFF. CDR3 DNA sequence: TGTGCCAGCAGCCCCGACTTGGTCGGGGAGCTGTTTTTT.

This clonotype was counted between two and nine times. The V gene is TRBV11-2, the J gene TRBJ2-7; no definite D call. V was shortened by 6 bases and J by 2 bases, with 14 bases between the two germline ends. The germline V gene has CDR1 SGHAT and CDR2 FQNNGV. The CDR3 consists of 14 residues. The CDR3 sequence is CASSHTTVPYEQYF. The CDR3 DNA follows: TGTGCCAGCAGTCATACAACAGTGCCCTACGAGCAGTACTTC.